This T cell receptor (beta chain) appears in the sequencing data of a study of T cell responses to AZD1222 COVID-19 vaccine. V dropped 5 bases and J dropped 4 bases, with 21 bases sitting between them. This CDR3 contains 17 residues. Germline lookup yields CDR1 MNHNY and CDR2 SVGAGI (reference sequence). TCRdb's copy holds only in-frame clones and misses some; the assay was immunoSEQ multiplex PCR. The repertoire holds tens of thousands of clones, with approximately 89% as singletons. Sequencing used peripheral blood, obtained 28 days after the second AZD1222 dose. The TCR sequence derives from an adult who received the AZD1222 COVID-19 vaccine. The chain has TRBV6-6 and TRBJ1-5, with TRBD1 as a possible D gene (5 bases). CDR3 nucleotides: TGTGCCAGCAGTCGAGGGAGGGGCGGAGAACGGAATCAGCCCCAGCATTTT. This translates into CASSRGRGGERNQPQHF.